The 12 T cell receptor beta chains in this list originate from one sample, sequenced in a study of cytotoxic CD8 clonotypes in ibrutinib-treated CLL. Libraries were prepared by immunoSEQ multiplex PCR; TCRdb keeps only in-frame clonotypes and omits some of them. The data hold approximately 84,000 clones, with about 85% observed a single time. The sequenced sample was PBMCs, obtained after 12 months of ibrutinib treatment. Source of these receptors: a human donor with chronic lymphocytic leukemia.

Comment on this clone: Other DNA sequences in this sample translate to the same CDR3. This chain uses TRBV7-3 with TRBJ1-1; D gene ambiguous. Per germline, CDR1 SGHTA and CDR2 FQGTGA. The length of the CDR3 is 12 residues. V lost 5 bases and J 1 base, leaving 5 bases between the germline ends. CDR3 coding DNA: TGTGCCAGCAGCACCGGGAACACTGAAGCTTTCTTT. Translated: CASSTGNTEAFF. The whole variable domain, remainder taken from reference TRBV7-3 and TRBJ1-1, is GAGVSQTPSNKVTEKGKYVELRCDPISGHTALYWYRQSLGQGPEFLIYFQGTGAADDSGLPNDRFFAVRPEGSVSTLKIQRTERGDSAVYLCASSTGNTEAFFGQGTRLTVV.

The chain carries TRBV6-5 and TRBJ1-1, with D unclear. Between the trimmed V and J ends, which lost 2 bases and 1 base, there was a span of 5 bases. Germline V CDR1 and CDR2: MNHEY, SVGAGI. The length of the CDR3 is 13 residues. The CDR3 reads CASSYGQNTEAFF. CDR3 bases: TGTGCCAGCAGTTACGGGCAGAACACTGAAGCTTTCTTT.

This clone has more than one count but fewer than ten. This chain's CDR3 is CASSLGSSGNTIYF. The CDR3 DNA sequence: TGTGCCAGCAGCTTGGGCAGTTCTGGAAACACCATATATTTT. The chain carries TRBV5-4 and TRBJ1-3; no firm D call. The length of the CDR3 is 14 residues. With 0 bases removed from V and 1 base from J, the gap between germline ends came to 5 bases. Germline V lookup: CDR1 SGHNT, CDR2 YYREEE (reference sequence).

The CDR3 reads CAISRGGSGDEQYF. The CDR3 DNA is TGTGCCATCAGTCGGGGAGGGAGTGGGGACGAGCAGTACTTC. J is TRBJ2-7 and V is TRBV10-3; 7 bases align to TRBD2. The germline CDR1 and CDR2 sequences are ENHRY and SYGVKD. This CDR3 is built from 14 residues. With V trimmed by 5 bases and J by 5 bases, 9 bases remained unmatched.

V is TRBV7-9 and J is TRBJ2-2, with 11 bases identical to TRBD2. V was clipped by 7 bases and J by 0 bases; unmatched bases: 7. CDR3 size: 17 residues. Germline values: CDR1 SEHNR, CDR2 FQNEAQ (reference sequence). CDR3 sequence reads: CASTSGLAGANTGELFF. In DNA form, the CDR3 reads TGTGCCAGCACCTCCGGACTAGCGGGCGCGAACACCGGGGAGCTGTTTTTT.

This chain joins TRBV10-3 and TRBJ1-1, with D tentatively TRBD1 (5 bases). This CDR3 region has 18 residues. Germline CDR1 ENHRY, CDR2 SYGVKD. With 0 bases removed from V and 1 base from J, the gap between germline ends came to 18 bases. DNA of the CDR3: TGTGCCATCAGTGAGTCTTCTTTGGTACAGGTAGAGAACACTGAAGCTTTCTTT. Translating it yields CAISESSLVQVENTEAFF.

This clone was observed a single time. This chain uses TRBV7-9 with TRBJ1-2, with unresolved D. V lost 5 bases and J 8 bases, leaving 18 bases between the germline ends. CDR1 and CDR2 (germline): SEHNR, FQNEAQ (reference sequence). The CDR3 contains 14 residues. The CDR3 nucleotides are TGTGCCAGCAGCCCCACCTACCCCCGCGACGGCTACACCTTC. Translated, it gives CASSPTYPRDGYTF.

Comment on this clone: The junction departs from germline at one end; a sequencing error may be responsible. The V and J genes are TRBV7-7 and TRBJ1-4; D possibly corresponds to TRBD1 (5 bases). Germline V gene data show CDR1 as SSHAT and CDR2 as FNYEAQ (reference sequence). The CDR3 sequence is 13 residues long. In nucleotides, the CDR3 is TGTGCTAGCAGCCTGGGGCCGGATGAAAAACTGTTTTTT. It specifies CASSLGPDEKLFF.

This clone is medium-sized. The genes are TRBV29-1 and TRBJ2-1, with 9 bases that match TRBD1. Per germline, CDR1 SQVTM and CDR2 ANQGSEA. The CDR3 has 12 amino acids. The trim removed 0 bases at V and 12 bases at J, leaving 3 bases unmatched. For the CDR3, the DNA is TGCAGCGTTGAAGATGGGGGACAGGGGCAGTTCTTC. Translation: CSVEDGGQGQFF.

This chain joins TRBV7-9 and TRBJ2-4, with D maybe TRBD2 (7 bases). Trimming took off 4 bases at V and 7 bases at J, with 14 bases between the two ends. The germline CDR1 and CDR2 sequences are SEHNR and FQNEAQ (reference sequence). This CDR3 has 14 residues. The chain's CDR3 is CASSWGGEGNIQYF. The DNA of the CDR3 is TGTGCCAGCAGCTGGGGGGGCGAAGGGAACATTCAGTACTTC.

The rearrangement uses TRBV5-8 and TRBJ1-5; D might be TRBD1 (5 bases). This CDR3 contains 14 residues. The V and J ends lost 4 bases and 5 bases respectively, with 13 bases between them. Germline CDR1 SGHTS, CDR2 YDEGEE. CDR3 loop: CASSPDTAYQPQHF. The CDR3 region has the DNA TGTGCCAGCAGCCCGGACACAGCCTATCAGCCCCAGCATTTT.

This clone has a single count. This rearrangement joins TRBV2 to TRBJ2-1, with 15 bases fitting TRBD2. V dropped 3 bases and J dropped 16; count of bases not matched to a gene: 7. The CDR3 covers 14 residues. Germline-derived CDR1 and CDR2 are SNHLY and FYNNEI. CDR3 protein: CASSEVPGLAGGFF. For the CDR3, the DNA is TGTGCCAGCAGTGAGGTCCCGGGACTAGCGGGGGGATTCTTC.